This T cell receptor (beta chain) was found in a study of T cell responses to AZD1222 COVID-19 vaccine. Notes on the study in general: A mostly white British donor set with more females was recruited, and clonal diversity was possibly underestimated.

Using immunoSEQ multiplex PCR, the repertoire was profiled, and TCRdb retains in-frame clones only, with some absent. The sample has about 85,000 clones, about nine tenths seen once; the top ten hold roughly 2.3%. The junction had 12 bases not matched to a gene; V was cut back by 2 bases and J by 3 bases. In germline, CDR1 is ENHRY, CDR2 SYGVKD. This CDR3 is 18 amino acids long. This clone is a singleton in its sample. Its antigen remains unidentified. Sequencing was performed on peripheral blood, taken on day 0 of AZD1222 vaccination. The receptor's source is an adult in good health. The V call is TRBV10-3, the J call TRBJ1-3, with 8 bases fitting TRBD1. CDR3 nucleotide sequence: TGTGCCATCAGTGAGCAACACCCAGGACAGGGAGGTGGAAACACCATATATTTT. As protein: CAISEQHPGQGGGNTIYF.